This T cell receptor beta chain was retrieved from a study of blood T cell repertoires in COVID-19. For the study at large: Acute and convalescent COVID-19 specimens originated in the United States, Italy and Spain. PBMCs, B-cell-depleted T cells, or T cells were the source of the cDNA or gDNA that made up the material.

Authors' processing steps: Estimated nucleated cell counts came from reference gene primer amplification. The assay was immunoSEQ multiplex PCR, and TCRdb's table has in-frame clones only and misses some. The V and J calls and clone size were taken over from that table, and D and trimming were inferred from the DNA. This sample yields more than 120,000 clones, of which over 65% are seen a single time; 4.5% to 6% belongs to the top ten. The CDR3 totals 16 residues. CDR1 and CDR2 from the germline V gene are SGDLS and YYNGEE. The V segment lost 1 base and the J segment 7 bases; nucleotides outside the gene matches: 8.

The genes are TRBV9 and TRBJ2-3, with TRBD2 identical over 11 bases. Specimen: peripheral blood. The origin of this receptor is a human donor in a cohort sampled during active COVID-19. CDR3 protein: CASSVSTSGGTHTQYF. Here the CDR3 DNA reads TGTGCCAGCAGCGTATCCACTAGCGGGGGTACCCATACGCAGTATTTT.